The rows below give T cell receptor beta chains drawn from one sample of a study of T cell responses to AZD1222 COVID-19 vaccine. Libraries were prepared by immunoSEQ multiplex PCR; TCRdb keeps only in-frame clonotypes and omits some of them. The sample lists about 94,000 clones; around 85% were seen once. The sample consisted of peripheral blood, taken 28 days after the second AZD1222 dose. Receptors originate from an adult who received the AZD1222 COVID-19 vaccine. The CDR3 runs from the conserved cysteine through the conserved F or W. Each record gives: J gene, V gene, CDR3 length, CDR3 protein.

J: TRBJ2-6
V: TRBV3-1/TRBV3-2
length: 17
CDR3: CASSQDRDSSGANVLTF

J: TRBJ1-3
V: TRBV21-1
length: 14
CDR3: CASQETRTGNTIYF

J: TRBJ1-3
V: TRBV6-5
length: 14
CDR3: CASTHQGSGNTIYF

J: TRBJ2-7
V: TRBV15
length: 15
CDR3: CATSRVSRGNYEQYF

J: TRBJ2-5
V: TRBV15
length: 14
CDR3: CATSGGQGGETQYF

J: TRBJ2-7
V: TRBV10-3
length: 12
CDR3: CAIGTSGYEQYF

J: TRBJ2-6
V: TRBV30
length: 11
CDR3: CAWSTGSVLTF

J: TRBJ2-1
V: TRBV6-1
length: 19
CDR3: CASSEGGLAAPSSYNEQFF

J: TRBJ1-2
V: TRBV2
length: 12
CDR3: CASMLGEFGYTF

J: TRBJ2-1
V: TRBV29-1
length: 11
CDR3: CSVLGYNEQFF

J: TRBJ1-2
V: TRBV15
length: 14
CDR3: CATSRDRGSTGYTF

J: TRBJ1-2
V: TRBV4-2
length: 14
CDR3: CASSQDRGNYGYTF

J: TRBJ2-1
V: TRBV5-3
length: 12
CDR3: CARSCHYNEQFF

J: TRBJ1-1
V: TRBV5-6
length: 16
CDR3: CASSFEFGLGGTEAFF

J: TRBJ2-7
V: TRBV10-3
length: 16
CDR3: CATGASGRPFRYAQYF

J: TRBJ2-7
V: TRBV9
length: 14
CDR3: CASSVEDWAYEQYF

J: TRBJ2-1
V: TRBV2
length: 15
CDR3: CASSEAASSYNEQFF

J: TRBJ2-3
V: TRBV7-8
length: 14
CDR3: CASSARRSQDTQYF

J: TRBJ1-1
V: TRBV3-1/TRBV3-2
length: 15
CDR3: CASSPRDRGRTEAFF

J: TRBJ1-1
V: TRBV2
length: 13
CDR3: CASTLDSYTEAFF

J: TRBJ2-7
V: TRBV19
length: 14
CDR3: CASSPTWGAYEQYF

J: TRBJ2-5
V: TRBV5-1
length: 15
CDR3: CASSLAGPNGETQYF

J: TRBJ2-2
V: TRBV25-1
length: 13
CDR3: CASSVQNTGELFF

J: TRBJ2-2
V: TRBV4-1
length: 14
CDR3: CASSPRANTGELFF

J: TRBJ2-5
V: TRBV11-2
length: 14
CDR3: CASSQDLGQETQYF

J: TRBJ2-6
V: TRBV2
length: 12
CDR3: CATRGGANVLTF

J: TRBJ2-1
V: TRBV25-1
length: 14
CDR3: CASTGLGPYNEQFF

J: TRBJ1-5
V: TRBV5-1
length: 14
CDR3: CASSFQGADEPQHF

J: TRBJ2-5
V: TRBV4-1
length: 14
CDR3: CASSQFGGGETQYF

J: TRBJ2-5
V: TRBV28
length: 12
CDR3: CASRGVRETQYF

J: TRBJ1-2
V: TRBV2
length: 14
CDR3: CASKLDGENYGYTF

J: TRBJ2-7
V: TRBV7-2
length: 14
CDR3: CASSPQRHSYEQYF

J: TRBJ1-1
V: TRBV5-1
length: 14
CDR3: CASSTGQDNTEAFF

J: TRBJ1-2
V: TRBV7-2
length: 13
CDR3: CASSRTATYGYTF

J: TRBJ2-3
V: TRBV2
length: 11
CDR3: CASSESGTQYF

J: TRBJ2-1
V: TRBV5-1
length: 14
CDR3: CASSRSGGAHEQFF

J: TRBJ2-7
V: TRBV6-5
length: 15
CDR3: CASSYRFGSGREQYF

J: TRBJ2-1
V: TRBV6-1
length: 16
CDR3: CASSDLLAGLYNEQFF

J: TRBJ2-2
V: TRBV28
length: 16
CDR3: CASSLYGTPNTGELFF

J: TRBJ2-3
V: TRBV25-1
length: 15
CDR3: CASSLLAGGRDTQYF

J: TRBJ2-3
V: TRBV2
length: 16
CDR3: CASSERKGWGTDTQYF

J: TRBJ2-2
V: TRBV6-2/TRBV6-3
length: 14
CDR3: CASSLSQGTGELFF

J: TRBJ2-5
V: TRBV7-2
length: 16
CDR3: CASSLVRTGGRETQYF

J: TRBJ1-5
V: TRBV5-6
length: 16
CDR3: CASSPINRGGHQPQHF

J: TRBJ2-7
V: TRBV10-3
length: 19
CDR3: CAISESGTGQKVNYYEQYF

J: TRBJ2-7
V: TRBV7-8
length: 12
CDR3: CASSPSQRVLYF

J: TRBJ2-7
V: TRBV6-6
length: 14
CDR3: CASSYFEDPYEQYF

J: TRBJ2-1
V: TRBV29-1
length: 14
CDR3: CSGRELGVDNEQFF

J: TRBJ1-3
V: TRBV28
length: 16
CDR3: CASSLSQGAGGNTIYF

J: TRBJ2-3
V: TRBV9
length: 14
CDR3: CASSASNIADTQYF

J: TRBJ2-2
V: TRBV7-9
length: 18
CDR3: CASSLVPLADYSTGELFF

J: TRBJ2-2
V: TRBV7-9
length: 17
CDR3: CASSFFETSGGTGELFF

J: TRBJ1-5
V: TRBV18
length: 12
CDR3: CASSAGGQPQHF

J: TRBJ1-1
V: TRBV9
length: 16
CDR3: CASSLGAGQGNTEAFF

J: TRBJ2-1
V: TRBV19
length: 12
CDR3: CASSILGREQFF

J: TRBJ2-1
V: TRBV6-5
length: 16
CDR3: CASSYLQPWAGNEQFF

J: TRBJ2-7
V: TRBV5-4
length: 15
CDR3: CASSLGQGAHYEQYF

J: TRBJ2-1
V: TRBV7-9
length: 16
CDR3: CASSPSPGVAYNEQFF

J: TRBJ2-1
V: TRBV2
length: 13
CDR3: CASSLAGGPVQFF